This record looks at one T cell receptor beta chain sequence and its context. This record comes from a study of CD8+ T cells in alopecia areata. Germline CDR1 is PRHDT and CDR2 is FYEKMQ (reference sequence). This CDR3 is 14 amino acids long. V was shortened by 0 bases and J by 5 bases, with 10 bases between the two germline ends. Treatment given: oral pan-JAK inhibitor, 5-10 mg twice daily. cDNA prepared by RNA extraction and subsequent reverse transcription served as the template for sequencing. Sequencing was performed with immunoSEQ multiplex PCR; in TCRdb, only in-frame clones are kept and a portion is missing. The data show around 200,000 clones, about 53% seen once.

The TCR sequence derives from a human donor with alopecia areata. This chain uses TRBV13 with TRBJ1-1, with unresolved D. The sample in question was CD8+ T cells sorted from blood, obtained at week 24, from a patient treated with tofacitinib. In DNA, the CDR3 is TGTGCCAGCAGCTTAGGCCGGAGAGAAACTGAAGCTTTCTTT. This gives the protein CASSLGRRETEAFF.